This T cell receptor beta chain appears in the sequencing data of a study of shared clonotypes between healthy human individuals. Study-level results: Generation probability values for non-shared clonotypes were lower than those for clonotypes shared by all four donors.

In the source study's methods: Junction-only immunoSEQ sequences carried no quality scores, so filtering differed. Sequenced by immunoSEQ multiplex PCR; TCRdb stores in-frame clones only, minus some. The V and J calls and clone size are taken from that table; D and trimming were inferred from the DNA. The table has some 690,000 clones, around 91% seen once. Trimming took off 4 bases at V and 2 bases at J, with 11 bases between the two ends. This CDR3 comprises 14 residues. CDR1 and CDR2 from the germline V gene are SGHRS and YFSETQ. As concerns this clone: The antigen is undetermined.

The sequencing input was memory CD8+ T cells from PBMCs. Subset indicated: CD45RO+ cells pooled with CCR7-negative TemRA cells. The chain employs TRBV5-1 and TRBJ2-3; D is unresolved. This TCR was sampled from a man aged 18-30 years in good health. Some clones in this sample may be carry-over from other donors' samples. The DNA for the CDR3 is TGCGCCAGCAGCCCTTTACGGGTCACAGATACGCAGTATTTT. Its translation: CASSPLRVTDTQYF.